The rows below give T cell receptor beta chains drawn from one sample of a study of T cell responses to AZD1222 COVID-19 vaccine. Here immunoSEQ multiplex PCR was the method, and the copy in TCRdb shows in-frame clones only, minus some. The table has some 79,000 clones, over 70% seen once. Sequencing was performed on peripheral blood, taken 28 days after the second AZD1222 dose. The receptors were sampled from an adult who received the AZD1222 COVID-19 vaccine. Both conserved end residues are trimmed from each CDR3. The D gene is left open where the match is weak. For some rows the clone size is stated as once, few or many, or as a class when expanded; others skip it.

V: TRBV28; size: NA; J: TRBJ1-1; D: TRBD1; CDR3: ASREQGRQTEAF
V: TRBV6-5; size: NA; J: TRBJ2-1; D: TRBD1; CDR3: ASTRTGRNEQF
V: TRBV18; size: NA; J: TRBJ2-7; D: TRBD1; CDR3: ASSLNRDRVSYEQY
V: TRBV28; size: NA; J: TRBJ2-1; D: TRBD2; CDR3: ASSSTSGEGLNEQF
V: TRBV12-2; size: NA; J: TRBJ2-1; D: NA; CDR3: ASRLIGVTDRLNEQF
V: TRBV7-2; size: NA; J: TRBJ2-1; D: TRBD2; CDR3: ASSLVRLAGGPLYNEQF
V: TRBV6-1; size: NA; J: TRBJ2-5; D: NA; CDR3: ASSEALILETQY
V: TRBV27; size: NA; J: TRBJ1-1; D: NA; CDR3: ASSQPGGNTEAF
V: TRBV5-1; size: NA; J: TRBJ2-2; D: NA; CDR3: ASSFSTGELF
V: TRBV11-2; size: NA; J: TRBJ1-2; D: TRBD1; CDR3: ASNDLDREYGYT
V: TRBV28; size: few; J: TRBJ2-3; D: TRBD1; CDR3: ASDLGQGTDTQY
V: TRBV3-1/TRBV3-2; size: NA; J: TRBJ2-5; D: NA; CDR3: ASSQDPPQHQETQY
V: TRBV7-6; size: NA; J: TRBJ2-1; D: NA; CDR3: ASSLGRRPYNEQF
V: TRBV5-5; size: NA; J: TRBJ1-6; D: TRBD1; CDR3: ASSRTGENSPLH
V: TRBV6-5; size: NA; J: TRBJ2-5; D: TRBD2; CDR3: ASSYSTGGVETQY
V: TRBV28; size: NA; J: TRBJ2-1; D: NA; CDR3: ASKELTKKNNEQF